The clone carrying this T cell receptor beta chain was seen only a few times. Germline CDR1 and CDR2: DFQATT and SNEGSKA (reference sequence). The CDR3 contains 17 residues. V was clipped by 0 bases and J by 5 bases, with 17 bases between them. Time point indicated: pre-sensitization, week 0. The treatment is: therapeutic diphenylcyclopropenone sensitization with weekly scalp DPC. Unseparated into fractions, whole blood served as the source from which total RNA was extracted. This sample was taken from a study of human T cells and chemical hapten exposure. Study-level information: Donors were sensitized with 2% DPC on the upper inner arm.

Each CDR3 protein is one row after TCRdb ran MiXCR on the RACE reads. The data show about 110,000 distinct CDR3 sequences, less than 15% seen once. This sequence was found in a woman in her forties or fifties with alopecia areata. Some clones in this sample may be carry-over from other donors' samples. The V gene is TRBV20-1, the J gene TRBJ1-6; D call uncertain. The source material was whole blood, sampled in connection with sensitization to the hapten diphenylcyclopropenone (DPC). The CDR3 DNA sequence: TGCAGTGCTAGAGATCTCGGCAGGAAGCGCCATAATTCACCCCTCCACTTT. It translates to CSARDLGRKRHNSPLHF.